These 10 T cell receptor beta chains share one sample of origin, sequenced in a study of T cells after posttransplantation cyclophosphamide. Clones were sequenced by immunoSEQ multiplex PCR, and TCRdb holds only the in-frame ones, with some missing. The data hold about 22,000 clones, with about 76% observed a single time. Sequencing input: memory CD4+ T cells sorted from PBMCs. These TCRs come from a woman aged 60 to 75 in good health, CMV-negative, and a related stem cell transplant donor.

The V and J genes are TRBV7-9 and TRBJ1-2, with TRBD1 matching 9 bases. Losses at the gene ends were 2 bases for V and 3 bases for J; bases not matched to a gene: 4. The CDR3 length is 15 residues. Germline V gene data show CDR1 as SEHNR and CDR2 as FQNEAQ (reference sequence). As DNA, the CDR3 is TGTGCCAGCAGCTTAAGGCGACAGGGGGACTATGGCTACACCTTC. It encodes CASSLRRQGDYGYTF. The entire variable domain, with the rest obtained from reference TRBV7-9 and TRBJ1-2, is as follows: DTGVSQNPRHKITKRGQNVTFRCDPISEHNRLYWYRQTLGQGPEFLTYFQNEAQLEKSRLLSDRFSAERPKGSFSTLEIQRTEQGDSAMYLCASSLRRQGDYGYTFGSGTRLTVV.

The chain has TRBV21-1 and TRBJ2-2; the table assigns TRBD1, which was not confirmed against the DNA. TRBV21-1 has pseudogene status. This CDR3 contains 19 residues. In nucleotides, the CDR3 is TGTGCCAGCAGCAAAGGATTGGGGGACAGGGGGAAGCGCACCGGGGAGCTGTTTTTT. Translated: CASSKGLGDRGKRTGELFF.

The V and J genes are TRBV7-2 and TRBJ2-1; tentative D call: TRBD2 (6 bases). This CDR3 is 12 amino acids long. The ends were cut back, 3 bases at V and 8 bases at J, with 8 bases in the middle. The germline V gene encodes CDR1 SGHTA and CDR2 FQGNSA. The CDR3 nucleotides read TGTGCCAGCAGCTTTCAGCGGGATGAGCAGTTCTTC. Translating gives CASSFQRDEQFF.

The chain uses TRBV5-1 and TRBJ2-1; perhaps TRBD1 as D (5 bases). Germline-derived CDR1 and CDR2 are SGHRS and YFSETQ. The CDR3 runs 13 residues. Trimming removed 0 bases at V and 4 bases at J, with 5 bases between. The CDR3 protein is CASSLGQYNEQFF. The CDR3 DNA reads TGCGCCAGCAGCTTGGGACAGTACAATGAGCAGTTCTTC.

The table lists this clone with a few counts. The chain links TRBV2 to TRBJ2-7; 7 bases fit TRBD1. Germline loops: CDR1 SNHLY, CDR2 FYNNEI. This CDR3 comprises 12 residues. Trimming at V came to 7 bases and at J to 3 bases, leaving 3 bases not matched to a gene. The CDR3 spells CASTRDSYEQYF. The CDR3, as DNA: TGTGCCAGCACTCGGGACAGCTACGAGCAGTACTTC.

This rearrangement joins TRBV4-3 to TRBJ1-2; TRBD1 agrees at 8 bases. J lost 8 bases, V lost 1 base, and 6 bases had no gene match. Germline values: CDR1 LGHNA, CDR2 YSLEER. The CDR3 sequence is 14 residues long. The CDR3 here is CASSQAGGGQGYTF. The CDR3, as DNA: TGCGCCAGCAGCCAAGCAGGGGGCGGACAAGGCTACACCTTC.

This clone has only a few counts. CDR3 sequence (DNA): TGTGCCAGCTCCCCGGGACTAGCGGGATACAATGAGCAGTTCTTC. It encodes CASSPGLAGYNEQFF. V usage is TRBV18 and J usage is TRBJ2-1; 13 positions agree with TRBD2. The V segment lost 6 bases and the J segment 4 bases; nucleotides outside the gene matches: 3. Germline loops: CDR1 KGHSH, CDR2 LQKENI. The CDR3 spans 15 residues.

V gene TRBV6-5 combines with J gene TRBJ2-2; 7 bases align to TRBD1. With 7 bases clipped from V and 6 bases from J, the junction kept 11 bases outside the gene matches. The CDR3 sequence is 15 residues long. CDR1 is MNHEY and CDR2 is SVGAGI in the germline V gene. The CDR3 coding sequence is TGTGCCAGCACCCTCACAGGGGCGGTGGCCGGGGAGCTGTTTTTT. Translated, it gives CASTLTGAVAGELFF.

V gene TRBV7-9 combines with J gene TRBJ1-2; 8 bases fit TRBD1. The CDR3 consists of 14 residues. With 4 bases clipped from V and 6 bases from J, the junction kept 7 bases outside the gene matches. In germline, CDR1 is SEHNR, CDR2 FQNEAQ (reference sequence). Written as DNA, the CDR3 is TGTGCCAGCAGCTCCGACAGGGGAAGGGATGGCTACACCTTC. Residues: CASSSDRGRDGYTF.

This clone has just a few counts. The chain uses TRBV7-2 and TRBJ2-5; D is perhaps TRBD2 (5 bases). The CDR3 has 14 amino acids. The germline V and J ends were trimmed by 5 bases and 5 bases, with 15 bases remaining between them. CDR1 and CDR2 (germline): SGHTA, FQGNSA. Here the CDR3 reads CASSPRGSRETQYF. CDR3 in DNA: TGTGCCAGCAGCCCCCGGGGTTCTCGCGAGACCCAGTACTTC.